The rows below give T cell receptor beta chains drawn from one sample of a study of blood T cells in healthy people across ages. TCRdb reanalysed the 5' RACE reads using MiXCR and keeps one entry per CDR3 protein. The data contain 650,000 to 800,000 distinct CDR3 sequences, under 65% of them singletons. Sequences were obtained from blood. The origin of the receptors is a woman over 75 in good health. Each CDR3 is given with its conserved first and last residue. A D gene is named only where the DNA matches it firmly. Some rows have no size entry. The others give once, few or many, or a class for an expanded clone.

-	14	TRBV2	-	TRBJ1-4	TGTGCCAGCAGTGAAGCAGGGGCGGATGAAAAACTGTTTTTT	CASSEAGADEKLFF
-	14	TRBV29-1	-	TRBJ2-1	TGCAGCGTTGATGGAGGAGTACTAGACAATGAGCAGTTCTTC	CSVDGGVLDNEQFF
-	11	TRBV29-1	-	TRBJ1-2	TGCAGCGTTTTGACAGACTATGGCTACACCTTC	CSVLTDYGYTF
TRBD2	17	TRBV4-1	few	TRBJ2-2	TGCGCCAGCAGCCCCGACCCGGCGGGAGGCTTCACCGGGGAGCTGTTTTTT	CASSPDPAGGFTGELFF
-	12	TRBV28	few	TRBJ1-3	TGTGCCAGCAGTTCCAGGGAAAACACCATATATTTT	CASSSRENTIYF
TRBD2	14	TRBV28	many	TRBJ2-1	TGTGCCAGCAGTCGGACTAGCGGAGGTGGGGGATGGTTCTTC	CASSRTSGGGGWFF
TRBD1	14	TRBV2	-	TRBJ1-6	TGTGCCAGCAGTGTGGGACAGAGGTTCTCACCCCTCCACTTT	CASSVGQRFSPLHF
TRBD1	15	TRBV20-1	many	TRBJ2-7	TGCAGTGCTCTCTCCCCGGGACAGGATTTCTACGAGCAGTACTTC	CSALSPGQDFYEQYF
-	16	TRBV29-1	many	TRBJ2-6	TGCAGTGCTTTACCAACGACAGGACCTGGGGCCAACGTCCTGACTTTC	CSALPTTGPGANVLTF
-	13	TRBV10-3	-	TRBJ1-2	TGTGCCATCAGAGCGGATCTGAGCTATGGCTACACCTTC	CAIRADLSYGYTF
-	16	TRBV5-1	many	TRBJ2-3	TGCGCCAGCAGCCTGACTATAACCGATGAGTTGGATACGCAGTATTTT	CASSLTITDELDTQYF
TRBD2	13	TRBV20-1	-	TRBJ2-5	TGCAGTGCTTCCGGGACTATTGGAGAGACCCAGTACTTC	CSASGTIGETQYF
TRBD2	15	TRBV5-5	few	TRBJ2-1	TGTGCCAGCAGCTTTAGCGGGAGGGTCTACAATGAGCAGTTCTTC	CASSFSGRVYNEQFF
TRBD1	17	TRBV7-9	-	TRBJ1-2	TGTGCCAGCAGCTCACCGGAACTGACAGGGCCTGGCCATGGCTACACCTTC	CASSSPELTGPGHGYTF
TRBD1	16	TRBV27	-	TRBJ2-3	TGTGCCAGCAGTTTATTGTGGGACAGGGTTACAGATACGCTGTATTTT	CASSLLWDRVTDTLYF
-	13	TRBV20-1	-	TRBJ2-3	TGCAGTGCGATACGTTACCTCGGAGATACGCAGTATTTT	CSAIRYLGDTQYF
-	12	TRBV7-8	many	TRBJ2-5	TGTGCCAGCAGTACACTTCAAGAGACCCAGTACTTC	CASSTLQETQYF
-	14	TRBV7-3	few	TRBJ2-3	TGTGCCAGCAGACCAGGGGATAGCACAGATACGCAGTATTTT	CASRPGDSTDTQYF
-	15	TRBV7-9	-	TRBJ1-4	TGTGCCAGCAGCTTAGTTGGGCAGCAGAATGAAAAACTGTTTTTT	CASSLVGQQNEKLFF
-	14	TRBV20-1	-	TRBJ1-5	TGCAGTGCGGAGGGAACAGGCGGCTTGAGAACCCAGCATTTT	CSAEGTGGLRTQHF
TRBD1	16	TRBV13	-	TRBJ2-1	TGTGCCAGCAGCCCGGAAACCGGGACAGGTGACAATGAGCAGTTCTTC	CASSPETGTGDNEQFF
-	14	TRBV6-6	once	TRBJ2-5	TGTGCCAGCAGTTACCGTGCGGGATCAAAGGAGCAGTACTTC	CASSYRAGSKEQYF
TRBD1	15	TRBV20-1	-	TRBJ1-2	TGCGGAGGACGGGACAGGGGAATCGTTAACTATGGCTACACCTTC	CGGRDRGIVNYGYTF
-	15	TRBV25-1	once	TRBJ2-1	TGTGCCAGCAGTGAATTAGGAGGGGCTGGGTATGAGCAGTTCTTC	CASSELGGAGYEQFF
TRBD1	15	TRBV27	-	TRBJ1-2	TGTGCCAGCAGTTGGGCAGGGGGTCCCCTCTATGGCTACACCTTC	CASSWAGGPLYGYTF
-	14	TRBV27	few	TRBJ1-1	TGTGCCAGCAGTTGGGGGACATTGAACACTGAAGCTTTCTTT	CASSWGTLNTEAFF
TRBD1	16	TRBV9	-	TRBJ2-2	TGTGCCAGCAGGGGCCAGGGACAGGAAAACACCGGGGAGCTGTTTTTT	CASRGQGQENTGELFF
TRBD1	13	TRBV10-3	-	TRBJ1-2	TGTGCCATCAACCCGGGACAGGGGTATGGCTACACCTTC	CAINPGQGYGYTF
TRBD2	14	TRBV28	few	TRBJ2-1	TGTGCCAGCAGCCCCGGACTAGGGGCTAGGGAGCAGTTCTTC	CASSPGLGAREQFF
TRBD1	16	TRBV6-5	many	TRBJ2-1	TGTGCCAGCAGTCAAACCGACAGGGGTTCCTACAATGAGCAGTTCTTC	CASSQTDRGSYNEQFF
TRBD1	20	TRBV5-1	few	TRBJ1-4	TGCGCCAGCAGCTTGGGTCTGACAGGGGGCGCGGAAGCTAGTTTGAAAAAACTGTTTTTT	CASSLGLTGGAEASLKKLFF
-	13	TRBV14	few	TRBJ2-2	TGTGCCAGCAGCCATAGACGAACCGGGGAGCTGTTTTTT	CASSHRRTGELFF
-	14	TRBV28	-	TRBJ2-7	TGTGCCAGCACCCCAGCTTTGGATGCCTACGAGCAGTACTTC	CASTPALDAYEQYF
TRBD1	16	TRBV27	-	TRBJ2-7	TGTGCCAGCAGTGACCACGCGCCGACAGGGCATTACGAGCAGTACTTC	CASSDHAPTGHYEQYF
-	17	TRBV7-9	once	TRBJ1-5	TGTGCCAGCAGCAACAAATTTGACCAGATTGGGGATCAGCCCCAGCATTTT	CASSNKFDQIGDQPQHF
TRBD1	15	TRBV9	many	TRBJ2-1	TGTGCCAGCAGCACGAGACAGGGTCTTTACAATGAGCAGTTCTTC	CASSTRQGLYNEQFF
TRBD1	15	TRBV20-1	-	TRBJ2-5	TGCAGTGCTAGAGATGGGACAGGGGGCCAAGAGACCCAGTACTTC	CSARDGTGGQETQYF
-	13	TRBV28	-	TRBJ2-5	TGTGCCAGCACCCAGACAGCTGAAGAGACCCAGTACTTC	CASTQTAEETQYF
TRBD2	16	TRBV30	many	TRBJ2-3	TGTGCCTGGAACCCCTCCTTCGCCGGGAGGTCGGATACGCAGTATTTT	CAWNPSFAGRSDTQYF
-	13	TRBV10-3	-	TRBJ2-3	TGTGCCATCAGTGATTATGGCGCAGATACGCAGTATTTT	CAISDYGADTQYF
-	11	TRBV29-1	many	TRBJ2-5	TGCAGCGTCGGGGACGGGGAGACCCAGTACTTC	CSVGDGETQYF
-	15	TRBV5-1	-	TRBJ1-4	TGCGCCAGCACACCAACCCCTCAGGATAATGAAAAACTGTTTTTT	CASTPTPQDNEKLFF
-	15	TRBV5-5	few	TRBJ1-4	TGTGCCAGCAGCGCCCGACAGTCAACTAATGAAAAACTGTTTTTT	CASSARQSTNEKLFF
-	14	TRBV9	-	TRBJ2-1	TGTGCCAGCAGCGTAGTGGGAGGGGGCCTTGAGCAGTTCTTC	CASSVVGGGLEQFF